The 2 T cell receptor beta chains in this list originate from one sample, sequenced in a study of T cells after yellow fever vaccination. TCRdb passed the 5' RACE reads through MiXCR, listing each CDR3 protein once. The sample has under 300,000 distinct CDR3 sequences; under 15% are singletons. This specimen consisted of CD4+ T cells sorted from PBMCs, obtained 45 days after the yellow fever booster vaccination. These receptors were collected from a man in his thirties or forties who received the YFV17D yellow fever vaccine.

This chain joins TRBV19 and TRBJ2-5, with 10 bases matching TRBD2. Trimming cost V 6 bases and J 3 bases; bases outside gene matches: 13. This CDR3 contains 17 residues. The germline gives CDR1 LNHDA, CDR2 SQIVND (reference sequence). Here the CDR3 reads CASSPPGSLAGEETQYF. CDR3 in DNA: TGTGCCAGTAGCCCCCCCGGGTCTCTAGCGGGAGAAGAGACCCAGTACTTC.

The J gene is TRBJ2-1, the V gene TRBV5-1; D remains unclear. Germline CDR1 and CDR2: SGHRS and YFSETQ. This CDR3 has 15 amino acids. V lost 2 bases and J 0 bases, leaving 9 bases between the germline ends. The CDR3 region has the DNA TGCGCCAGCAGCTTACAGTGGAGCTCCTACAATGAGCAGTTCTTC. Protein sequence: CASSLQWSSYNEQFF. Filled out from reference TRBV5-1 and TRBJ2-1, the complete variable domain reads KAGVTQTPRYLIKTRGQQVTLSCSPISGHRSVSWYQQTPGQGLQFLFEYFSETQRNKGNFPGRFSGRQFSNSRSEMNVSTLELGDSALYLCASSLQWSSYNEQFFGPGTRLTVL.